A single sample gave rise to the 25 T cell receptor beta chains below, sequenced in a study of T cell responses to AZD1222 COVID-19 vaccine. TCRdb keeps only in-frame clones here, not all; method: immunoSEQ multiplex PCR. The sample comprises 30,000 to 50,000 clones, roughly 85% of which are singletons, and 26% rests with the top ten. The material was peripheral blood, obtained 28 days after the second dose of the MenACWY control vaccine. These receptors all come from an adult who received the MenACWY meningococcal vaccine as a control.

This chain links TRBV9 with TRBJ1-1; possibly TRBD1 for D (5 bases). Germline-derived CDR1 and CDR2 are SGDLS and YYNGEE. V was trimmed by 0 bases and J by 4 bases, leaving 13 bases between them. The CDR3 runs 15 residues. Here the CDR3 DNA reads TGTGCCAGCAGCGTAGTTGCGGAAGGGGTCACTGAAGCTTTCTTT. Translated, it gives CASSVVAEGVTEAFF.

This clone was seen once. CDR3 bases: TGCAGCGTCGTATGGACAGGGTTTGAGCAGTTCTTC. The encoded protein is CSVVWTGFEQFF. This sequence joins TRBV29-1 and TRBJ2-1, with 8 bases matching TRBD1. CDR3 length: 12 residues. J lost 9 bases, V lost 6 bases, and 7 bases had no gene match. Looked up from germline, CDR1 is SQVTM and CDR2 is ANQGSEA.

The J gene is TRBJ2-2, the V gene TRBV2, with TRBD1 identical over 9 bases. Germline V gene data show CDR1 as SNHLY and CDR2 as FYNNEI. The CDR3 is 16 residues long. Germline trimming cut 5 bases from V and 2 bases from J; bases unmatched to any gene: 6. The CDR3 reads CASSTTGGLNTGELFF. The CDR3 bases are TGTGCCAGCAGTACGACAGGGGGTTTAAACACCGGGGAGCTGTTTTTT.

This sequence joins TRBV6-5 and TRBJ2-5, with D maybe TRBD2 (7 bases). V lost 0 bases, J lost 3 bases, and 11 bases lay in between. Germline V gives CDR1 MNHEY, CDR2 SVGAGI. CDR3 length equals 15 residues. The chain's CDR3 is CASSYSRGTKETQYF. CDR3 sequence (DNA): TGTGCCAGCAGTTACTCGAGGGGGACTAAAGAGACCCAGTACTTC.

The rearrangement uses TRBV6-1 and TRBJ2-1, with 13 bases that match TRBD2. V trimming: 2 bases; J trimming: 2 bases; junction bases outside the gene matches: 9. This CDR3 has 19 residues. The germline CDR1 and CDR2 sequences are MNHNS and SASEGT. CDR3 sequence (DNA): TGTGCCAGCAGTGAATTGGGGACTAGCGGGAATGGGGCCTACAATGAGCAGTTCTTC. Translation: CASSELGTSGNGAYNEQFF.

The chain has TRBV4-1 and TRBJ2-1, with D tentatively TRBD2 (6 bases). V shed 0 bases and J shed 4 bases, with 13 bases lying between them. The CDR3 is made up of 16 amino acids. Germline assignment: CDR1 MGHRA and CDR2 YSYEKL. CDR3: CASSQDGSGGYNEQFF. As DNA, the CDR3 is TGCGCCAGCAGCCAAGATGGTAGCGGAGGTTACAATGAGCAGTTCTTC.

A few counts support this clone. In nucleotides, the CDR3 is TGTGCCAGCAAAACAGCCTACAATGAGCAGTTCTTC. This sequence encodes CASKTAYNEQFF. This chain joins TRBV28 and TRBJ2-1; D unresolved. The germline V and J ends were trimmed by 7 bases and 2 bases, with 6 bases remaining between them. CDR3 length equals 12 residues. The germline gives CDR1 MDHEN, CDR2 SYDVKM.

The J gene is TRBJ2-7, the V gene TRBV27; 8 positions match TRBD2. J lost 4 bases, V lost 5 bases, and 22 bases had no gene match. CDR3 length: 19 amino acids. CDR1 and CDR2 (germline): MNHEY, SMNVEV (reference sequence). In DNA form, the CDR3 reads TGTGCCAGCAGTCCGTACGAATCCGGGACTAGTCCCTTACTATACGAGCAGTACTTC. It specifies CASSPYESGTSPLLYEQYF.

This sequence joins TRBV12-3 or TRBV12-4 and TRBJ2-3; no reliable D call. Trimming stripped 6 bases from V and 4 bases from J, with 11 bases between. This CDR3 region has 13 residues. CDR3 in amino acids: CASSWASADTQYF. The CDR3 DNA sequence: TGTGCCAGCAGCTGGGCCTCGGCAGATACGCAGTATTTT.

A few counts support this clone. This chain uses TRBV20-1 with TRBJ2-3, with TRBD2 matching 7 bases. The CDR3 totals 15 residues. Trimming took 3 bases from V and 0 from J; bases not matched to a gene: 6. The germline V gene encodes CDR1 DFQATT and CDR2 SNEGSKA (reference sequence). The CDR3 sequence: CSASGRASSTDTQYF. As DNA, the CDR3 is TGCAGTGCTAGTGGGAGGGCCTCCAGCACAGATACGCAGTATTTT.

The chain links TRBV6-5 to TRBJ1-1; D not resolved. The V end lost 6 bases, the J end lost 6 bases, and 17 bases lay between the germline ends. Germline V CDR1 and CDR2: MNHEY, SVGAGI. This CDR3 has 14 amino acids. Here the CDR3 DNA reads TGTGCCAGCAGCCAGAAGTACCCTCGACCTGAAGCTTTCTTT. It encodes CASSQKYPRPEAFF.

The chain uses TRBV2 and TRBJ1-5; D remains ambiguous. Germline CDR1 reads SNHLY; CDR2 reads FYNNEI. The CDR3 runs to 16 residues. Trimming took 6 bases from V and 0 from J, leaving 15 bases between them. This CDR3 reads CASSGWSTDSNQPQHF. In nucleotides, the CDR3 is TGTGCCAGCAGCGGATGGTCAACGGATAGCAATCAGCCCCAGCATTTT.

The chain uses TRBV9 and TRBJ1-3; 10 bases line up with TRBD1. CDR1 is SGDLS, CDR2 YYNGEE, per germline. The CDR3 consists of 18 residues. V dropped 0 bases and J dropped 2; count of bases not matched to a gene: 8. CDR3 in DNA: TGTGCCAGCAGCGTAGAATTACGGGACAGGGGTACTGGAAACACCATATATTTT. It is translated as CASSVELRDRGTGNTIYF. Full variable domain (missing parts from reference TRBV9 and TRBJ1-3): DSGVTQTPKHLITATGQRVTLRCSPRSGDLSVYWYQQSLDQGLQFLIQYYNGEERAKGNILERFSAQQFPDLHSELNLSSLELGDSALYFCASSVELRDRGTGNTIYFGEGSWLTVV.

The CDR3, as DNA: TGCGCCAGCAGCCAAGAAGCCAATGGGGGAGGGTCCGGAAACACCATATATTTT. Translating gives CASSQEANGGGSGNTIYF. The V and J genes are TRBV4-1 and TRBJ1-3; TRBD1 might be the D (5 bases). V was shortened by 0 bases and J by 4 bases, with 19 bases between the two germline ends. Looked up from germline, CDR1 is MGHRA and CDR2 is YSYEKL. The CDR3 covers 18 residues.

The chain joins TRBV6-6 to TRBJ1-1; no firm D call. Germline V gene lookup returns CDR1 MNHNY and CDR2 SVGAGI (reference sequence). The CDR3 has 13 residues. V was pared by 5 bases and J by 1 base, with 8 bases between. The CDR3 sequence is CASSGGRNTEAFF. CDR3 sequence (DNA): TGTGCCAGCAGTGGTGGGAGGAACACTGAAGCTTTCTTT.

The V and J genes are TRBV9 and TRBJ2-3; D gene ambiguous. CDR1 SGDLS and CDR2 YYNGEE come from the germline V gene. The V gene lost 0 bases and the J gene lost 3 bases, with 11 bases spanning the gap. This CDR3 has 15 residues. The CDR3 sequence is CASSVESLGTDTQYF. The CDR3 DNA reads as TGTGCCAGCAGCGTAGAGTCCCTGGGGACAGATACGCAGTATTTT.

This sequence joins TRBV1 and TRBJ2-7; the DNA was not compared with TRBD1, the D call given in the table. TRBV1 is noted as a pseudogene. There are 15 residues in the CDR3. The CDR3 protein is CTSSHEQGRGYEQYF. DNA of the CDR3: TGCACCAGCAGCCACGAGCAGGGGCGCGGTTACGAGCAGTACTTC.

The V and J genes are TRBV23-1 and TRBJ2-1, with 11 nucleotides matching TRBD2. TRBV23-1 is placed among ORFs of uncertain function. The CDR3 sequence is 16 residues long. V gave up 2 bases and J gave up 7 bases; unmatched junction bases: 7. For the CDR3, the DNA is TGCGCCAGCAGTCAAGAACTAGCGGGAGTGAGGAATGAGCAGTTCTTC. Its protein product is CASSQELAGVRNEQFF.

The CDR3 nucleotides are TGCAGCGTTGCTGGGCTAATGAACACCGGGGAGCTGTTTTTT. Protein: CSVAGLMNTGELFF. This sequence joins TRBV29-1 and TRBJ2-2; D is unresolved. This CDR3 has 14 amino acids. Trimming removed 4 bases from V and 1 base from J, with 10 bases in between. The V gene's germline CDR1 is SQVTM and CDR2 ANQGSEA.

The chain combines TRBV5-8 with TRBJ1-5; D is undetermined. The CDR3 extends over 14 amino acids. Trimming stripped 1 base from V and 7 bases from J, with 12 bases between. Germline V lookup: CDR1 SGHTS, CDR2 YDEGEE. CDR3 sequence reads: CASSLLGGLQPQHF. Here the CDR3 DNA reads TGTGCCAGCAGCTTGTTAGGAGGTTTGCAGCCCCAGCATTTT.

The rearrangement links TRBV27 to TRBJ2-4; the match to TRBD1 covers 9 bases. V trimming: 8 bases; J trimming: 5 bases; junction bases outside the gene matches: 10. CDR3 size: 15 residues. Germline-derived CDR1 and CDR2 are MNHEY and SMNVEV (reference sequence). CDR3 DNA sequence: TGTGCCAGCGCCCGAGGACAGGGGTATGAAAACATTCAGTACTTC. This translates into CASARGQGYENIQYF.

V usage is TRBV2 and J usage is TRBJ1-6; D gene ambiguous. The germline V gene encodes CDR1 SNHLY and CDR2 FYNNEI. This CDR3 contains 15 residues. Trimming removed 5 bases from V and 10 bases from J, with 18 bases in between. The DNA for the CDR3 is TGTGCCAGCAGTCCTGACTCGGAAATTGGATCACCCCTCCACTTT. Translation gives CASSPDSEIGSPLHF.

The chain couples TRBV29-1 to TRBJ1-1, with a possible D match to TRBD1 (5 bases). Deletions cut 7 bases from V and 2 bases from J, with 17 bases between. The CDR3 loop spans 14 amino acids. Germline CDR1 SQVTM, CDR2 ANQGSEA. The CDR3 sequence is CSGGIGGLNTEAFF. In DNA form, the CDR3 reads TGCAGCGGGGGGATTGGGGGACTAAACACTGAAGCTTTCTTT.

The J gene is TRBJ1-1, the V gene TRBV20-1, with D tentatively TRBD1 (5 bases). CDR1 DFQATT and CDR2 SNEGSKA come from the germline V gene (reference sequence). The CDR3 sequence is 11 residues long. Trimming pared 0 bases from V and 10 bases from J, leaving 9 bases between. DNA of the CDR3: TGCAGTGCTAGAGATCTCCAGGGAGCTTTCTTT. Translating gives CSARDLQGAFF.

The chain has TRBV5-1 and TRBJ2-3; 12 bases are a match to TRBD2. This CDR3 is built from 16 residues. Losses at the gene ends were 3 bases for V and 6 bases for J; bases not matched to a gene: 8. CDR1 is SGHRS and CDR2 is YFSETQ in the germline V gene. CDR3 sequence (DNA): TGCGCCAGCAGCTCCGGGACTAGCGGGCCGGCGGATACGCAGTATTTT. Translated, it gives CASSSGTSGPADTQYF.